The subject of this entry is one T cell receptor beta chain. Antigen unknown. TCRdb keeps only in-frame clones here, not all; method: immunoSEQ multiplex PCR. The sample records 60,000 to 85,000 clones, 83% being singletons. Per germline, CDR1 ENHRY and CDR2 SYGVKD. The V and J ends lost 8 bases and 0 bases respectively, with 7 bases between them. CDR3 length equals 13 residues. The data originate from a study of OX40 agonist ivuxolimab in advanced cancers. Study details: All patients had ivuxolimab intravenously every 2 weeks at 0.01 to 10 mg/kg. A male proportion of approximately 80% was recorded, with mean age around 60 years and range roughly 20 to 85. Study results and caveats: Both CD4+ and CD8+ T cell populations in blood had undergone clonal expansion by week 6 at 0.1 to 3.0 mg/kg. Averaging showed that CD8+ T cells had more expanded clones than CD4+ did.

The TCR was taken from an adult with an advanced solid tumor such as melanoma, head and neck, liver or kidney cancer. Sequencing used CD4+ or CD8+ T cells sorted from blood, obtained in a trial of the OX40 agonist ivuxolimab. The chain employs TRBV10-3 and TRBJ2-2; D unresolved. The CDR3 spells CAIQPANTGELFF. CDR3 nucleotides: TGTGCCATCCAGCCAGCGAACACCGGGGAGCTGTTTTTT.